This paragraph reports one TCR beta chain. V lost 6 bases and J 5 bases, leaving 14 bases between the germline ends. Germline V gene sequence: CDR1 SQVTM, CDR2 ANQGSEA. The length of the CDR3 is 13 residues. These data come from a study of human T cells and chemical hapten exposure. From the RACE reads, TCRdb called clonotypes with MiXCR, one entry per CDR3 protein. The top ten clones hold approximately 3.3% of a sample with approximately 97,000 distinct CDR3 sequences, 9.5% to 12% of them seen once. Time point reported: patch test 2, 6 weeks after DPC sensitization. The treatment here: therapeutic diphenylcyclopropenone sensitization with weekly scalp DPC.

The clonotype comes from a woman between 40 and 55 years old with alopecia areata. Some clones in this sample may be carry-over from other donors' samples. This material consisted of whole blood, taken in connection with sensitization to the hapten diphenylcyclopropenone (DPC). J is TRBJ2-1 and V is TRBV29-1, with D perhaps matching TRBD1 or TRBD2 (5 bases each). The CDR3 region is CSVGRTDNNEQFF. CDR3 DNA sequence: TGCAGCGTGGGACGGACTGACAACAATGAGCAGTTCTTC.